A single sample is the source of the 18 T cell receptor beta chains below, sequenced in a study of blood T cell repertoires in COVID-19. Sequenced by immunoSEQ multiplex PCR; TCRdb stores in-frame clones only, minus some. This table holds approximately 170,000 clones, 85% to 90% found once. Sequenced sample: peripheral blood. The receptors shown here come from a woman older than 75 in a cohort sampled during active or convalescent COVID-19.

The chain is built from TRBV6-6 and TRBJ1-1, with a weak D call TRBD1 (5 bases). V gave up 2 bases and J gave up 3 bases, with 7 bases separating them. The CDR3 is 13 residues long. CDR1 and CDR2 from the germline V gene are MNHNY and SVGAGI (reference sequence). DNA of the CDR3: TGTGCCAGCAGTTACGGAGGGGACACTGAAGCTTTCTTT. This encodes CASSYGGDTEAFF.

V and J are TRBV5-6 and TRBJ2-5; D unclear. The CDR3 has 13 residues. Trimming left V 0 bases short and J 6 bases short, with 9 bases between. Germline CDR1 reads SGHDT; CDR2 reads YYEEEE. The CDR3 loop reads CASSLGLVKTQYF. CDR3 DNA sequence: TGTGCCAGCAGCTTGGGGTTAGTAAAGACCCAGTACTTC.

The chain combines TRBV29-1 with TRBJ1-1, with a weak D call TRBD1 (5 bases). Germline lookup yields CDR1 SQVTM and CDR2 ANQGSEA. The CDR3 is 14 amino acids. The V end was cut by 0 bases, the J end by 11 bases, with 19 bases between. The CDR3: CSVEDPTPGTAAFF. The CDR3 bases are TGCAGCGTTGAAGATCCAACCCCCGGGACTGCGGCTTTCTTT.

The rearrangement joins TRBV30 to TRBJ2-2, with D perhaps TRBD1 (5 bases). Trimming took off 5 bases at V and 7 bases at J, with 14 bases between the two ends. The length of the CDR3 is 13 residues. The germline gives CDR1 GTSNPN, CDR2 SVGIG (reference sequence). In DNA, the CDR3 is TGTGCCTGGCACCCTGGACACTTCGGGGAGCTGTTTTTT. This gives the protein CAWHPGHFGELFF.

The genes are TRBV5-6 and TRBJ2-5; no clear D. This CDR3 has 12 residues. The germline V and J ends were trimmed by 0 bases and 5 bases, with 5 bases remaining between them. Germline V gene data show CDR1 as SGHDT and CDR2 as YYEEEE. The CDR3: CASSLARETQYF. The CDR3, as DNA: TGTGCCAGCAGCTTGGCCCGGGAGACCCAGTACTTC.

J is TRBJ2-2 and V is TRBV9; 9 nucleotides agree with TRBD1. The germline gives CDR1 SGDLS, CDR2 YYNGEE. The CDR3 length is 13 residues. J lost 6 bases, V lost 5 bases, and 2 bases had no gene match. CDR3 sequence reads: CASSDRGAGELFF. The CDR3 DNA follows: TGTGCCAGCAGTGACAGGGGGGCCGGGGAGCTGTTTTTT. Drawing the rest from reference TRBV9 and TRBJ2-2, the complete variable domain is DSGVTQTPKHLITATGQRVTLRCSPRSGDLSVYWYQQSLDQGLQFLIQYYNGEERAKGNILERFSAQQFPDLHSELNLSSLELGDSALYFCASSDRGAGELFFGEGSRLTVL.

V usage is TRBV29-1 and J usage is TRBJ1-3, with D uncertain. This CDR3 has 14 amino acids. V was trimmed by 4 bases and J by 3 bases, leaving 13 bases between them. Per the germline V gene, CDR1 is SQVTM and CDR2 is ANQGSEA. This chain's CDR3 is CSVGERTSGNTIYF. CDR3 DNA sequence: TGCAGCGTTGGGGAGAGAACAAGTGGAAACACCATATATTTT.

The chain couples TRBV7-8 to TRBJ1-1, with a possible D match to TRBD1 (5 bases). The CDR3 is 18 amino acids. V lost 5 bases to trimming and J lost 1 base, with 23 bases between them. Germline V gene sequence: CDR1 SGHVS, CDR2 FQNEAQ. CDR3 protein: CASSHNTGGNHRNTEAFF. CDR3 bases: TGTGCCAGCAGCCATAATACCGGGGGAAACCATAGGAACACTGAAGCTTTCTTT.

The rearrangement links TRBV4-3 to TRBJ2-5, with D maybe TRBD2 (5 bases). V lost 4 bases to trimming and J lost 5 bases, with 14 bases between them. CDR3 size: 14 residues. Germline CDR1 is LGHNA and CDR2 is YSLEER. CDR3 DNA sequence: TGCGCCAGCAGCCCAGCCGGGGAGTTGGAGACCCAGTACTTC. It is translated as CASSPAGELETQYF.

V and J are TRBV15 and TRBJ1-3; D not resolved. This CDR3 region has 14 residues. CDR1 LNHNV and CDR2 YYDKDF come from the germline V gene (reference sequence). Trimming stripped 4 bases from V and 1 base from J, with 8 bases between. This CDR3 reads CATSIEGSGNTIYF. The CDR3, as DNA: TGTGCCACCAGCATCGAGGGATCTGGAAACACCATATATTTT.

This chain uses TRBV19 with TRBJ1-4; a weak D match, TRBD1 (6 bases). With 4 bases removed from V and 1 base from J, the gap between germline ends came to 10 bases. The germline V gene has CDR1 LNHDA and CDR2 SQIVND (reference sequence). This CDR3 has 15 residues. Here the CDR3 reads CASSTGAGTNEKLFF. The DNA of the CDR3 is TGTGCCAGTAGTACAGGGGCTGGAACTAATGAAAAACTGTTTTTT.

The CDR3 protein is CASSSIGGTGGEQYV. In DNA form, the CDR3 reads TGTGCCAGCAGCTCTATAGGCGGAACAGGGGGCGAGCAGTACGTC. The chain uses TRBV28 and TRBJ2-7, with 8 bases identical to TRBD1. The CDR3 covers 15 residues. Germline CDR1 MDHEN, CDR2 SYDVKM. J was trimmed by 6 bases and V by 6 bases; bases with no gene match: 13.

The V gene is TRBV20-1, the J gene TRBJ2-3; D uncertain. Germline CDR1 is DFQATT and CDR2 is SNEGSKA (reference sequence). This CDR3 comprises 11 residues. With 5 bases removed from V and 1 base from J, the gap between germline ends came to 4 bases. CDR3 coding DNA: TGCAGTGCTGAGGGCACAGATACGCAGTATTTT. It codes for CSAEGTDTQYF.

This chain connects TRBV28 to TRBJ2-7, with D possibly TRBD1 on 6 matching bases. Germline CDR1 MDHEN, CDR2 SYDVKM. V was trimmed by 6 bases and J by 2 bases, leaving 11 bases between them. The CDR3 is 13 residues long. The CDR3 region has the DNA TGTGCCAGCAGAATAGGACAGACCTACGAGCAGTACTTC. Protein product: CASRIGQTYEQYF.

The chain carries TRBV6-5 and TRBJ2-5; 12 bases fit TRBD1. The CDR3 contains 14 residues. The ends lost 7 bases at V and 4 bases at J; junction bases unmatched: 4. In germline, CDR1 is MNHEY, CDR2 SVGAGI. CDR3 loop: CASIRDRGPETQYF. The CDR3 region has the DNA TGTGCCAGCATCCGGGACAGGGGGCCAGAGACCCAGTACTTC.

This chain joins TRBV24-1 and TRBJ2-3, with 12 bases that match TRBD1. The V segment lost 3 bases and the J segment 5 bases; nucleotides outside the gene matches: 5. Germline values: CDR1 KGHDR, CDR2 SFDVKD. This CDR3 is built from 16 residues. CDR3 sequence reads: CATSDGGQGAVDTQYF. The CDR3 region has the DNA TGTGCCACCAGTGATGGGGGACAGGGGGCCGTAGATACGCAGTATTTT.

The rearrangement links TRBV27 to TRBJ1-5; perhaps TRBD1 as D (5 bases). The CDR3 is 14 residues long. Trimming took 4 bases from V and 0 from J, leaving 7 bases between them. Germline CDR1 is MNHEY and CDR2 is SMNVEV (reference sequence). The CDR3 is CASSSTDSNQPQHF. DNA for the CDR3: TGTGCCAGCAGTTCGACAGATAGCAATCAGCCCCAGCATTTT.

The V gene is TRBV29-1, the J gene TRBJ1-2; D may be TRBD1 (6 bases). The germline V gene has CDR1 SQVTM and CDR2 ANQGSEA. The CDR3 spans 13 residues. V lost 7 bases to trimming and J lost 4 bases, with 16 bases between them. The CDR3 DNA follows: TGCAGCGCCGGCGGGGGGCCTGGCTATGGCTACACCTTC. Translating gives CSAGGGPGYGYTF.